Listed here is a single T cell receptor (beta chain). Its antigen is as yet unknown. The data were produced by immunoSEQ multiplex PCR, yet TCRdb's version contains in-frame clones alone and is incomplete. The sample lists 97,000 or so clones; 85% to 90% were seen once. These data are taken from a study of T cell responses to AZD1222 COVID-19 vaccine. Findings and caveats of the study: Baseline testing showed seropositivity in only a handful of AZD1222 recipients. White British ancestry dominated among donors, who included more females, and clonal diversity was possibly underestimated. Repertoire samples came only from after the peak T cell response. Nearly half of spike-specific TCRs reportedly target unmutated variant regions.

The CDR3 covers 15 residues. V shed 5 bases, J shed 2 bases, and the junction held 9 bases outside the gene matches. CDR1 and CDR2 (germline): SGHDT, YYEEEE. This TCR derives from an adult in good health. This material consisted of peripheral blood, taken on day 0 of AZD1222 vaccination. The rearrangement joins TRBV5-6 to TRBJ2-7; 8 nucleotides agree with TRBD1. The CDR3 is CASSTGGWIPYEQYF. The CDR3 nucleotides are TGTGCCAGCAGTACAGGGGGTTGGATACCCTACGAGCAGTACTTC.